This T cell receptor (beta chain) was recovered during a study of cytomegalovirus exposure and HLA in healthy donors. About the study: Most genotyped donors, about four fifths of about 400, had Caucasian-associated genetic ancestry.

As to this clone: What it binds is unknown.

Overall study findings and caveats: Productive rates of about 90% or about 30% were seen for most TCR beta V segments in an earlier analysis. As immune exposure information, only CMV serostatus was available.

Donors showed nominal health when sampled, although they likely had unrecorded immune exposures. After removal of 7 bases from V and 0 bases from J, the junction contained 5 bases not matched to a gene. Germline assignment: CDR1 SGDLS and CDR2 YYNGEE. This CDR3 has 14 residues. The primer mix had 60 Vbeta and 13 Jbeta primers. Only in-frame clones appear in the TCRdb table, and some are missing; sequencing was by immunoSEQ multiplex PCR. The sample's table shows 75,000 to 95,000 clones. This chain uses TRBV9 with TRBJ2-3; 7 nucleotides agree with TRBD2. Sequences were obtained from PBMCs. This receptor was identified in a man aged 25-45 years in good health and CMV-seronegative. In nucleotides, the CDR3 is TGTGCCAGCTTAGAGCGGGAAAGCACAGATACGCAGTATTTT. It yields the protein CASLERESTDTQYF.